One sample yielded the 6 T cell receptor beta chains listed below, sequenced in a study of human T cells and chemical hapten exposure. Time point denoted: patch test 3, about 24 weeks after DPC sensitization. Treatment given: therapeutic diphenylcyclopropenone sensitization with weekly scalp DPC. Each CDR3 protein is one row after TCRdb ran MiXCR on the RACE reads. This sample has around 150,000 distinct CDR3 sequences, with around a quarter found just once. The source material was whole blood, sampled in connection with sensitization to the hapten diphenylcyclopropenone (DPC). The receptors originated from a woman aged 18-29 years with alopecia areata. Some clones in this sample may be carry-over from other donors' samples.

This clonotype was seen more than once but under ten times. The genes are TRBV28 and TRBJ2-4; 13 nucleotides align to TRBD2. This CDR3 contains 15 residues. CDR1 is MDHEN, CDR2 SYDVKM, per germline. V lost 6 bases to trimming and J lost 7 bases; unmatched junction nucleotides: 6. CDR3 in DNA: TGTGCCAGCAGGTGGACTAGCGGGAGCACGAACATTCAGTACTTC. The encoded protein is CASRWTSGSTNIQYF.

CDR3 loop: CASRSGTYNSPLHF. CDR3 bases: TGTGCCAGCAGATCCGGGACCTATAATTCACCCCTCCACTTT. This rearrangement joins TRBV4-2 to TRBJ1-6; no firm D call. CDR3 length equals 14 residues. CDR1 LGHNA and CDR2 YNFKEQ come from the germline V gene. The V gene lost 6 bases and the J gene lost 2 bases, with 8 bases spanning the gap.

This clonotype was picked up a small number of times. The chain has TRBV4-1 and TRBJ1-5, with D hard to call. Germline V gene data show CDR1 as MGHRA and CDR2 as YSYEKL. This CDR3 is built from 13 residues. Between the trimmed V and J ends, which lost 0 bases and 4 bases, there was a span of 4 bases. CDR3 region: CASSQEPNQPQHF. The CDR3 coding sequence is TGCGCCAGCAGCCAAGAACCTAATCAGCCCCAGCATTTT.

V gene TRBV29-1 combines with J gene TRBJ1-1, with D possibly matching TRBD1 (6 bases). This CDR3 has 11 residues. The V gene lost 6 bases and the J gene lost 6 bases, with 11 bases spanning the gap. Germline V gene data show CDR1 as SQVTM and CDR2 as ANQGSEA. The CDR3 region is CSVLQGSEAFF. The CDR3 DNA reads as TGCAGCGTACTACAGGGCTCTGAAGCTTTCTTT. Supplemented by reference TRBV29-1 and TRBJ1-1, the full variable domain reads SAVISQKPSRDICQRGTSLTIQCQVDSQVTMMFWYRQQPGQSLTLIATANQGSEATYESGFVIDKFPISRPNLTFSTLTVSNMSPEDSSIYLCSVLQGSEAFFGQGTRLTVV.

The rearrangement links TRBV20-1 to TRBJ1-5; D perhaps matches TRBD1 (6 bases). The V gene's germline CDR1 is DFQATT and CDR2 SNEGSKA (reference sequence). V shed 0 bases and J shed 6 bases, with 15 bases lying between them. The CDR3 runs 15 residues. This CDR3 reads CSARDSRGGGQPQHF. CDR3 DNA sequence: TGCAGTGCTAGAGATTCCAGGGGAGGAGGTCAGCCCCAGCATTTT.

This clonotype has a count of ten or more. The rearrangement links TRBV9 to TRBJ2-1; perhaps TRBD2 as D (5 bases). The CDR3 has 15 residues. Germline CDR1 is SGDLS and CDR2 is YYNGEE. The ends were cut back, 4 bases at V and 0 bases at J, with 11 bases in the middle. The CDR3 DNA is TGTGCCAGCAGCCGGGAAGGATTCTCCTACAATGAGCAGTTCTTC. Encoded protein: CASSREGFSYNEQFF.